These 23 T cell receptor beta chains came from one sample sequenced in a study of blood T cell repertoires in COVID-19. Here immunoSEQ multiplex PCR was the method, and the copy in TCRdb shows in-frame clones only, minus some. The table records 70,000 to 85,000 clones, approximately 82% of them present only once. Sample: peripheral blood. The receptor set was obtained from a human donor in a cohort sampled during active COVID-19.

This chain joins TRBV5-1 and TRBJ2-2; 9 positions match TRBD1. Trimming at V came to 4 bases and at J to 4 bases, leaving 5 bases not matched to a gene. Germline V CDR1 and CDR2: SGHRS, YFSETQ. This CDR3 has 15 residues. CDR3 bases: TGCGCCAGCAGCCTAGACAGGGGGGGCACCGGGGAGCTGTTTTTT. Translated: CASSLDRGGTGELFF.

This chain joins TRBV2 and TRBJ2-6, with D unclear. This CDR3 has 15 residues. Trimming removed 4 bases from V and 0 bases from J, with 7 bases in between. Germline loops: CDR1 SNHLY, CDR2 FYNNEI. CDR3 coding DNA: TGTGCCAGCAGTGCAACCTACTCTGGGGCCAACGTCCTGACTTTC. Its protein product is CASSATYSGANVLTF.

V and J are TRBV9 and TRBJ2-1, with D hard to call. Germline values: CDR1 SGDLS, CDR2 YYNGEE. The CDR3 length is 12 residues. The V end lost 3 bases, the J end lost 7 bases, and 8 bases lay between the germline ends. CDR3 residues: CASSAPRNEQFF. In nucleotides, the CDR3 is TGTGCCAGCAGCGCCCCCCGGAATGAGCAGTTCTTC.

This clone was recorded once. This sequence joins TRBV7-9 and TRBJ2-3, with 15 bases identical to TRBD2. Germline-derived CDR1 and CDR2 are SEHNR and FQNEAQ (reference sequence). V was clipped by 5 bases and J by 0 bases; unmatched bases: 3. The CDR3 extends over 17 amino acids. The CDR3 loop is CASSRGLAGGSTDTQYF. CDR3 nucleotide sequence: TGTGCCAGCAGCCGGGGACTAGCGGGGGGTAGCACAGATACGCAGTATTTT.

CDR3 protein: CASSPLRGSDTQYF. The CDR3 nucleotides are TGCGCCAGCAGCCCTTTAAGGGGATCAGATACGCAGTATTTT. The chain uses TRBV4-1 and TRBJ2-3, with D possibly TRBD1 on 5 matching bases. The germline CDR1 and CDR2 sequences are MGHRA and YSYEKL. Trimming removed 4 bases from V and 4 bases from J, with 12 bases in between. There are 14 residues in the CDR3.

The chain couples TRBV18 to TRBJ1-6; possibly TRBD1 for D (5 bases). Between the trimmed V and J ends, which lost 6 bases and 5 bases, there was a span of 14 bases. This CDR3 region has 15 residues. Germline lookup yields CDR1 KGHSH and CDR2 LQKENI. The CDR3 protein is CASSGETAHNSPLHF. The DNA for the CDR3 is TGTGCCAGCTCCGGAGAGACAGCTCATAATTCACCCCTCCACTTT.

The V call is TRBV5-4, the J call TRBJ2-5; tentatively, D is TRBD1 (6 bases). Trimming cost V 4 bases and J 5 bases, with 15 bases left between them. The CDR3 totals 14 residues. CDR1 SGHNT and CDR2 YYREEE come from the germline V gene (reference sequence). CDR3 DNA sequence: TGTGCCAGCAGCGACGGACAGCTAGGGGAGACCCAGTACTTC. Its protein product is CASSDGQLGETQYF. The whole variable domain, filled in from reference TRBV5-4 and TRBJ2-5, reads ETGVTQSPTHLIKTRGQQVTLRCSSQSGHNTVSWYQQALGQGPQFIFQYYREEENGRGNFPPRFSGLQFPNYSSELNVNALELDDSALYLCASSDGQLGETQYFGPGTRLLVL.

This chain uses TRBV7-2 with TRBJ2-7, with 8 bases that match TRBD2. Trimming took 2 bases from V and 0 from J; bases not matched to a gene: 6. Looked up from germline, CDR1 is SGHTA and CDR2 is FQGNSA. The CDR3 runs to 16 residues. The CDR3 sequence: CASSLRGGRSSYEQYF. In nucleotides, the CDR3 is TGTGCCAGCAGCTTACGGGGGGGTCGTAGCTCCTACGAGCAGTACTTC. The variable domain in full, with the rest retrieved from reference TRBV7-2 and TRBJ2-7, is GAGVSQSPSNKVTEKGKDVELRCDPISGHTALYWYRQSLGQGLEFLIYFQGNSAPDKSGLPSDRFSAERTGGSVSTLTIQRTQQEDSAVYLCASSLRGGRSSYEQYFGPGTRLTVT.

This sequence joins TRBV7-2 and TRBJ1-3; D is undetermined. Trimming removed 1 base at V and 0 bases at J, with 7 bases between. CDR3 size: 15 residues. Germline V gives CDR1 SGHTA, CDR2 FQGNSA. The CDR3 DNA follows: TGTGCCAGCAGCTTAGTGAGCCGCTCTGGAAACACCATATATTTT. Translated, it gives CASSLVSRSGNTIYF.

V gene TRBV18 combines with J gene TRBJ2-5; TRBD2 matches 7 bases. Germline V gene data show CDR1 as KGHSH and CDR2 as LQKENI. This CDR3 has 13 amino acids. V lost 6 bases, J lost 0 bases, and 1 base stayed unmatched. DNA for the CDR3: TGTGCCAGCTCTCTAGCGGACCAAGAGACCCAGTACTTC. It is translated as CASSLADQETQYF.

The chain is built from TRBV29-1 and TRBJ1-4; TRBD1 matches 8 bases. Losses at the gene ends were 6 bases for V and 5 bases for J; bases not matched to a gene: 8. The CDR3 is made up of 14 amino acids. Germline loops: CDR1 SQVTM, CDR2 ANQGSEA. CDR3 loop: CSVGFGTGNEKLFF. The CDR3 region has the DNA TGCAGCGTGGGTTTCGGGACAGGAAATGAAAAACTGTTTTTT.

The chain employs TRBV10-1 and TRBJ2-1, with 13 bases that match TRBD2. The V gene end was trimmed by 5 bases and the J gene end by 6 bases; junction bases not matched to a gene: 1. This CDR3 is built from 14 residues. Germline V gene sequence: CDR1 WNHNN, CDR2 SYGVQD (reference sequence). The CDR3 sequence is CASSWTSGGNEQFF. For the CDR3, the DNA is TGCGCCAGCAGTTGGACTAGCGGGGGCAATGAGCAGTTCTTC.

The V gene is TRBV7-6, the J gene TRBJ2-5; TRBD2 agrees at 8 bases. The CDR3 has 15 amino acids. The ends lost 5 bases at V and 5 bases at J; junction bases unmatched: 10. Germline loops: CDR1 SGHVS, CDR2 FNYEAQ. The CDR3 spells CASSPTRLARETQYF. The CDR3, as DNA: TGTGCCAGCAGCCCAACACGACTAGCGAGGGAGACCCAGTACTTC.

The rearrangement uses TRBV5-1 and TRBJ1-2; tentative D call: TRBD1 (5 bases). From germline, CDR1 is SGHRS and CDR2 YFSETQ. V lost 7 bases and J 2 bases, leaving 18 bases between the germline ends. This CDR3 region has 15 residues. Written as DNA, the CDR3 is TGCGCCAGCCCTCCGGGACGGAGGGTAAACTATGGCTACACCTTC. Amino acids: CASPPGRRVNYGYTF.

This chain links TRBV29-1 with TRBJ1-1; TRBD1 agrees at 7 bases. There are 15 residues in the CDR3. The germline CDR1 and CDR2 sequences are SQVTM and ANQGSEA. Trimming cost V 4 bases and J 1 base; bases outside gene matches: 9. CDR3: CSVGYRGPSNTEAFF. CDR3 sequence (DNA): TGCAGCGTTGGGTACAGGGGCCCCTCGAACACTGAAGCTTTCTTT. The full variable domain, in which reference TRBV29-1 and TRBJ1-1 provide the parts outside the CDR3, is SAVISQKPSRDICQRGTSLTIQCQVDSQVTMMFWYRQQPGQSLTLIATANQGSEATYESGFVIDKFPISRPNLTFSTLTVSNMSPEDSSIYLCSVGYRGPSNTEAFFGQGTRLTVV.

The V call is TRBV6-1, the J call TRBJ2-7, with D possibly being TRBD2 (6 bases). V lost 1 base and J lost 3, with 13 bases in between. Germline V gene sequence: CDR1 MNHNS, CDR2 SASEGT. The CDR3 totals 15 residues. CDR3 residues: CASSEGGLQIYEQYF. The CDR3 nucleotides are TGTGCCAGCAGTGAAGGGGGACTGCAGATCTACGAGCAGTACTTC.

This rearrangement joins TRBV25-1 to TRBJ2-7, with D perhaps TRBD1 (6 bases). Germline CDR1 and CDR2: MGHDK and SYGVNS. Deletions cut 4 bases from V and 3 bases from J, with 10 bases between. This CDR3 contains 13 residues. CDR3 in amino acids: CASSGQGYYEQYF. CDR3 bases: TGTGCCAGCAGTGGCCAGGGGTACTACGAGCAGTACTTC.

The chain joins TRBV7-6 to TRBJ2-7; D is unresolved. The germline V gene has CDR1 SGHVS and CDR2 FNYEAQ. The CDR3 contains 15 residues. V gave up 1 base and J gave up 0 bases, with 10 bases separating them. The CDR3 is CASSLVVANSYEQYF. The CDR3 nucleotides read TGTGCCAGCAGCTTAGTGGTAGCCAACTCCTACGAGCAGTACTTC.

The CDR3 DNA reads as TGTGCCAGCAGCTTAGTGACTATCATGAGCTCTGGAAACACCATATATTTT. This encodes CASSLVTIMSSGNTIYF. The rearrangement uses TRBV7-6 and TRBJ1-3; no clear D. The ends were cut back, 1 base at V and 0 bases at J, with 13 bases in the middle. Germline V CDR1 and CDR2: SGHVS, FNYEAQ. The CDR3 runs 17 residues.

This chain joins TRBV7-8 and TRBJ2-5; TRBD1 aligns across 10 bases. V was pared by 9 bases and J by 5 bases, with 15 bases of the junction left unmatched. From germline, CDR1 is SGHVS and CDR2 FQNEAQ. This CDR3 region has 16 residues. CDR3 nucleotides: TGTGCCAGTCTCCCGAGGGACAGGGGATTAAGGGAGACCCAGTACTTC. Translated, it gives CASLPRDRGLRETQYF.

V and J are TRBV19 and TRBJ1-1; D uncertain. V shed 1 base and J shed 4 bases, with 7 bases lying between them. Per germline, CDR1 LNHDA and CDR2 SQIVND (reference sequence). The CDR3 is 13 amino acids. The CDR3 DNA follows: TGTGCCAGTAGTATAGCCAGTCGCACTGAAGCTTTCTTT. This translates into CASSIASRTEAFF.

This clone has only one observation. Additional DNA sequences in this sample encode the identical CDR3. The V and J genes are TRBV3-1 (or the pseudogene TRBV3-2) and TRBJ1-1, with D perhaps matching TRBD1 (6 bases). Germline V gene lookup returns CDR1 LGHDT and CDR2 YNNKEL (reference sequence). V dropped 1 base and J dropped 1 base, with 7 bases sitting between them. The CDR3 extends over 14 amino acids. The CDR3 loop is CASSQGDKNTEAFF. The CDR3 DNA follows: TGTGCCAGCAGCCAAGGGGACAAGAACACTGAAGCTTTCTTT.

The chain employs TRBV19 and TRBJ1-3; the D gene is possibly TRBD1 (5 bases). The CDR3 runs 14 residues. The germline V gene encodes CDR1 LNHDA and CDR2 SQIVND (reference sequence). V lost 8 bases, J lost 2 bases, and 13 bases lay in between. The CDR3 coding sequence is TGTGCCAGTGGGGTCTGGGGCACTGGAAACACCATATATTTT. Protein sequence: CASGVWGTGNTIYF.